This T cell receptor (beta chain) was documented in a study of T cell changes during pregnancy in multiple sclerosis. The table came from immunoSEQ multiplex PCR; TCRdb's copy has only in-frame clones and leaves some out. Of about 86,000 clones in the sample, about 91% are singletons; the top ten hold roughly 1.9%. The germline V gene encodes CDR1 SGHTA and CDR2 FQGNSA. Trimming removed 5 bases from V and 1 base from J; junction bases left unmatched: 9. The CDR3 is 19 amino acids. Here the sequenced sample was peripheral blood, taken in the first trimester of pregnancy. This receptor was identified in a female donor in good health, enrolled as a control in a pregnancy study. This sequence joins TRBV7-2 and TRBJ2-4; 15 nucleotides align to TRBD2. CDR3 amino acids: CASSPGLAGGPRAKNIQYF. In nucleotides, the CDR3 is TGTGCCAGCAGCCCCGGACTAGCGGGGGGGCCGCGGGCCAAAAACATTCAGTACTTC.